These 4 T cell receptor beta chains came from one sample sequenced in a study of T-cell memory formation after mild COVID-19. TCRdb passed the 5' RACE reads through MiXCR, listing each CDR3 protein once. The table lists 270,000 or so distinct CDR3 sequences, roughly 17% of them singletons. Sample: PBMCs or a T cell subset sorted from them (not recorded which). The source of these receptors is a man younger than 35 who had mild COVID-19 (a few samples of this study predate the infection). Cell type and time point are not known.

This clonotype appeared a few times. The CDR3 protein is CATSDLRQNYGYTF. Here the CDR3 DNA reads TGTGCCACCAGTGATTTGCGCCAGAACTATGGCTACACCTTC. This chain connects TRBV24-1 to TRBJ1-2, with D hard to call. This CDR3 contains 14 residues. The germline gives CDR1 KGHDR, CDR2 SFDVKD. The V gene lost 0 bases and the J gene lost 2 bases, with 6 bases spanning the gap.

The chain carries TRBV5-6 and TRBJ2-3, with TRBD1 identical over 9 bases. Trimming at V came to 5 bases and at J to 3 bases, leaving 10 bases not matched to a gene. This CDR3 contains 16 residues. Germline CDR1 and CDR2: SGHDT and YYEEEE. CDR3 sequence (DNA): TGTGCCAGCAGAGGCCAGGACAGGGGAGGTACAGATACGCAGTATTTT. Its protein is CASRGQDRGGTDTQYF.

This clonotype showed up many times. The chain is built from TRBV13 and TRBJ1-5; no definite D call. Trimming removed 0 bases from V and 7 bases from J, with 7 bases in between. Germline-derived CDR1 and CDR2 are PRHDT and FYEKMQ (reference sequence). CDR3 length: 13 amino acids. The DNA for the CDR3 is TGTGCCAGCAGCTTAGGGGGTCGGCAGCCCCAGCATTTT. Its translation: CASSLGGRQPQHF.

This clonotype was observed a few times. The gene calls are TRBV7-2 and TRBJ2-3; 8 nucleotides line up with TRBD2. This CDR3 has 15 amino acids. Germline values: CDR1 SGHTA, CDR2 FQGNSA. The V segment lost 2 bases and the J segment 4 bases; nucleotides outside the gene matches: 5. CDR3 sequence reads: CASSLSGGLADTQYF. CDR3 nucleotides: TGTGCCAGCAGCTTATCGGGGGGGCTTGCAGATACGCAGTATTTT.